This T cell receptor beta chain was captured by sequencing in a study of cytomegalovirus exposure and HLA in healthy donors. Germline CDR1 is MGHRA and CDR2 is YSYEKL. V shed 5 bases and J 3 bases; nucleotides not matched to a gene: 11. The CDR3 has 16 residues. Study-wide results and caveats: Sequencing depth across donors, presence/absence analyses assumed, was roughly uniform.

In the case of this clone: Its specificity is unknown.

PCR employed 60 Vbeta and 13 Jbeta primers. Sequencing used immunoSEQ multiplex PCR; TCRdb keeps in-frame clones, though not all of them. The data hold some 150,000 clones, with roughly 80% observed a single time. This chain links TRBV4-1 with TRBJ2-7; 9 nucleotides agree with TRBD1. Sequencing used PBMCs. The sequence came from a middle-aged man in good health and CMV-seronegative. The CDR3 here is CASSNPFGTGSYEQYF. As DNA, the CDR3 is TGCGCCAGCAGCAACCCCTTTGGGACAGGGAGCTACGAGCAGTACTTC.